This T cell receptor (beta chain) was profiled in a study of memory CD4+ T cells and cytomegalovirus serostatus. Libraries were prepared by immunoSEQ multiplex PCR; TCRdb keeps only in-frame clonotypes and omits some of them. The sample has tens of thousands of clones, roughly three quarters seen once. Single viable CD3+CD4+CD8-CD45RO+ cells were sorted as the memory CD4+ T cells. After thawing, CD4+ T cells were positively selected. This clone was picked up one time. Trimming stripped 6 bases from V and 7 bases from J, with 18 bases between. This CDR3 is built from 14 residues. Germline CDR1 and CDR2: SNHLY and FYNNEI.

The chain is built from TRBV2 and TRBJ2-5; D possibly matches TRBD1 or TRBD2 (6 bases each). The specimen was memory CD4+ T cells from blood. This TCR derives from an adult in good health and CMV-seropositive. As DNA, the CDR3 is TGTGCCAGCAGGGGGACAAGGGACTTAGGGACCCAGTACTTC. Its translation: CASRGTRDLGTQYF.